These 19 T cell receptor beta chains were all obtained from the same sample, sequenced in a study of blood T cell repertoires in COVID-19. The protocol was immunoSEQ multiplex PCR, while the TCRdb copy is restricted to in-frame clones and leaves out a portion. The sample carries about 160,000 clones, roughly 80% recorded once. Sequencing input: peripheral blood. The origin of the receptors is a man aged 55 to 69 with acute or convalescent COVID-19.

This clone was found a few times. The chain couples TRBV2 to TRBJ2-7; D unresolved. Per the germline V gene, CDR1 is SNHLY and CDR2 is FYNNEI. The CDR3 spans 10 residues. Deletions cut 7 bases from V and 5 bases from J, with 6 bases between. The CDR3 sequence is CASTLNEQYF. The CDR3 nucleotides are TGTGCCAGCACCTTAAACGAGCAGTACTTC.

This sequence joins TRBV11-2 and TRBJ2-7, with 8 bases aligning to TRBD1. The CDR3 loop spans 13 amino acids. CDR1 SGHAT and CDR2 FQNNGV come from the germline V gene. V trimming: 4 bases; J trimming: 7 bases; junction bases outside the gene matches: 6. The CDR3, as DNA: TGTGCCAGCAGCTCGGACAGGGTGGGGGAGCAGTACTTC. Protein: CASSSDRVGEQYF.

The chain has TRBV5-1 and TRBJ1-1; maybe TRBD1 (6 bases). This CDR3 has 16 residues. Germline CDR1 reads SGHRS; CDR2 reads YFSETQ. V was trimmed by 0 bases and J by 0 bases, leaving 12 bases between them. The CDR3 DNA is TGCGCCAGCAGCTTGGGAGGACAGAGAATGAACACTGAAGCTTTCTTT. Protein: CASSLGGQRMNTEAFF.

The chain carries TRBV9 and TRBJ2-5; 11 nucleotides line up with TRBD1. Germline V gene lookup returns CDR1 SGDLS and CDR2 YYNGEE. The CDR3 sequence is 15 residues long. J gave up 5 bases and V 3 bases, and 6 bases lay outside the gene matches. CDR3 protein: CASSETGTGGETQYF. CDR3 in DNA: TGTGCCAGCAGCGAGACCGGGACAGGGGGGGAGACCCAGTACTTC.

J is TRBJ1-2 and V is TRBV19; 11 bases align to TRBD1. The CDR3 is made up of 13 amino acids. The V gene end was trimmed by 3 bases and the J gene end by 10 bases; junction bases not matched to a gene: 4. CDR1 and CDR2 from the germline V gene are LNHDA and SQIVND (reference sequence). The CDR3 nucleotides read TGTGCCAGTAGTATGGGGACAGGGGGTGTCTACACCTTC. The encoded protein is CASSMGTGGVYTF.

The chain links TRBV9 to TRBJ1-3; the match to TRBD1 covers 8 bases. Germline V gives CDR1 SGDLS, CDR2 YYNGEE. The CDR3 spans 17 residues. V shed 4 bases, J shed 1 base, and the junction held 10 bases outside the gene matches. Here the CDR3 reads CASSSPTGDQSGNTIYF. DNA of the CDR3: TGTGCCAGCAGCTCACCGACAGGGGATCAATCTGGAAACACCATATATTTT.

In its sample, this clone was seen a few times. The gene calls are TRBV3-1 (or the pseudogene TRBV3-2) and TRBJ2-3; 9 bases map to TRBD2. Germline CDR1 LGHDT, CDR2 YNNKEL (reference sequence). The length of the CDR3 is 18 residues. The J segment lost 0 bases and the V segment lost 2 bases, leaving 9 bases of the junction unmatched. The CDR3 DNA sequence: TGTGCCAGCAGCCAACGGACTAGCGCCTACCTTAGCACAGATACGCAGTATTTT. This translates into CASSQRTSAYLSTDTQYF.

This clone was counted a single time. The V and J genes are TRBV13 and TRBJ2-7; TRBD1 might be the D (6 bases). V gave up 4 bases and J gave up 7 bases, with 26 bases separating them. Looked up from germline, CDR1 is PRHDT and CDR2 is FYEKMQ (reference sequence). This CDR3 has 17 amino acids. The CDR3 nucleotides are TGTGCCAGCAGCTCCAATCTCGGCAGGGGTGAGGCAGGAGAGCAGTACTTC. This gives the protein CASSSNLGRGEAGEQYF.

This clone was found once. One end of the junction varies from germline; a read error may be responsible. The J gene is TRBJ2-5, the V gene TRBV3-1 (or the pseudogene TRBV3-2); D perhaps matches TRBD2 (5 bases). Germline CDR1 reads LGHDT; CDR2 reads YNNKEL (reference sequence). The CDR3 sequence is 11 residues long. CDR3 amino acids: CASSQARRVDF. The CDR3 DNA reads TGTGCCAGCAGCCAAGCCAGGCGGGTGGACTTC.

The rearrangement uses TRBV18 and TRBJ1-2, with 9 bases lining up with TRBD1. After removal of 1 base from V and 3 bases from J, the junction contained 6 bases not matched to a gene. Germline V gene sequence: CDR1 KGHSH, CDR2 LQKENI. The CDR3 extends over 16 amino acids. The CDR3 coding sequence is TGTGCCAGCTCACCACTGAGACAGGGGGGCGACTATGGCTACACCTTC. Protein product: CASSPLRQGGDYGYTF.

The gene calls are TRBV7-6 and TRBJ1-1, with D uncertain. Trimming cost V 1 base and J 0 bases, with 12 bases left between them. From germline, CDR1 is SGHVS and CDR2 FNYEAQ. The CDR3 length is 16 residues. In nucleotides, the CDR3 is TGTGCCAGCAGCTTAGAGGAGGCGCGACTGAACACTGAAGCTTTCTTT. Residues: CASSLEEARLNTEAFF.

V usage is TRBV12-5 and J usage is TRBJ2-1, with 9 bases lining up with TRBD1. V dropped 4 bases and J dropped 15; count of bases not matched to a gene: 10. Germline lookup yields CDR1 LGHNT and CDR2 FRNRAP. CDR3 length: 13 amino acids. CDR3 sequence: CASGWGTGQGSFF. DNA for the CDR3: TGTGCTAGTGGTTGGGGGACGGGACAGGGTTCGTTCTTC.

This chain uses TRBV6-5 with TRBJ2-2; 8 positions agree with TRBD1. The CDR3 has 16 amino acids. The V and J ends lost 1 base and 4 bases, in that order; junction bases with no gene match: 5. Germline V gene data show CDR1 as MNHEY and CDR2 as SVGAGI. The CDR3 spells CASSYLWQGATGELFF. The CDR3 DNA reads TGTGCCAGCAGTTACTTGTGGCAGGGGGCCACCGGGGAGCTGTTTTTT.

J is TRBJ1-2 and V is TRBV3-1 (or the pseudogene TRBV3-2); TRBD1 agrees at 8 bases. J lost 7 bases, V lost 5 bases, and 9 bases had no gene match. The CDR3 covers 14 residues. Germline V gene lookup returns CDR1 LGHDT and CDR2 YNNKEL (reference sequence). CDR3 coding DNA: TGTGCCAGCAGCTGGGACAGGCGCCCCTCTGGCTACACCTTC. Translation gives CASSWDRRPSGYTF.

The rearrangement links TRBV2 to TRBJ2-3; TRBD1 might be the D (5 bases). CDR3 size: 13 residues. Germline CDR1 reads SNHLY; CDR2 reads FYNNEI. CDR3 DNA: TGTGCGAGGAAGGCAGGGTCCACAGATACGCAGTATTTT. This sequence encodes CARKAGSTDTQYF.

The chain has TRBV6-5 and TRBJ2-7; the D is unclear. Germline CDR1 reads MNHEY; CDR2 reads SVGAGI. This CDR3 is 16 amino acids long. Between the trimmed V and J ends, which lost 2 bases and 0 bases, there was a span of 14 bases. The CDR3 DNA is TGTGCCAGCAGTTACAAGCTGACTTCGAGCTCCTACGAGCAGTACTTC. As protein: CASSYKLTSSSYEQYF.

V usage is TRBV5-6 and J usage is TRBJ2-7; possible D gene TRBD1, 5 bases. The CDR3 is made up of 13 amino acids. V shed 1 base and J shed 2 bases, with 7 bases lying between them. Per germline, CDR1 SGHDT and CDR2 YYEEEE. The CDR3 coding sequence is TGTGCCAGCAGCTTGAAGGGGACCTACGAGCAGTACTTC. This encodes CASSLKGTYEQYF.

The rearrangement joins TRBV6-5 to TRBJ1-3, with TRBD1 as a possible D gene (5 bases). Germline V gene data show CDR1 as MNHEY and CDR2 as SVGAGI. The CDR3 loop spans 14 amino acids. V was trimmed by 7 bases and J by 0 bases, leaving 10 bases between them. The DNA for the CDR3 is TGTGCCAGCAAACGGAGGGGCTCTGGAAACACCATATATTTT. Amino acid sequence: CASKRRGSGNTIYF.

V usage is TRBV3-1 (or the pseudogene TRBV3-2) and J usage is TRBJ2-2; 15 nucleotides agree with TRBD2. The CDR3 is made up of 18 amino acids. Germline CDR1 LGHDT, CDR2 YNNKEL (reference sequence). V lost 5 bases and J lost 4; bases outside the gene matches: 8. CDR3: CASSSRTSGGAVTGELFF. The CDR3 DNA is TGTGCCAGCAGCTCCCGGACTAGCGGGGGGGCGGTCACCGGGGAGCTGTTTTTT.